These T cell receptor beta chains were read from a single sample in a study of PD-1 blockade in classical Hodgkin lymphoma. Repertoires were generated with immunoSEQ multiplex PCR, while TCRdb's copy carries only in-frame clones and drops some. The sample has about 50,000 clones; about 75% are singletons. The material was peripheral blood mononuclear cells (PBMCs), obtained before the fourth cycle of nivolumab. Receptors originate from a human donor with classical Hodgkin lymphoma. Both conserved end residues are part of each CDR3. D genes are given only for firm matches. Only part of the rows carry a size: once, few, many, or a class if the clone is expanded.

j_call	clone_size	d_call	v_call	cdr3_nt	cdr3_aa
TRBJ1-1	-	-	TRBV18	TGTGCCAGCTCACCATACGACGCGACCACTGAAGCTTTCTTT	CASSPYDATTEAFF
TRBJ1-2	-	-	TRBV11-3	TGTGCCAGCAGCTTAATTGGCAATGGCTACACCTTC	CASSLIGNGYTF
TRBJ2-3	-	TRBD1	TRBV6-1	TGTGCCAGCATGACAGGGCCTAACACAGATACGCAGTATTTT	CASMTGPNTDTQYF
TRBJ1-2	-	TRBD1	TRBV18	TGTGCCAGCTCACAAATTACAGGGGGATATGGCTACACCTTC	CASSQITGGYGYTF
TRBJ2-3	-	-	TRBV7-8	TGTGCCAGCAGCCCCCGGACTTATACTAGCACAGATACGCAGTATTTT	CASSPRTYTSTDTQYF
TRBJ2-5	-	-	TRBV25-1	TGTGCCAGCAGTGTCCAAGAGACCCAGTACTTC	CASSVQETQYF
TRBJ2-7	-	TRBD2	TRBV6-4	TGTGCCAGCAGTTCGTCTAGCGGGAGAAGGGAGCAGTACTTC	CASSSSSGRREQYF
TRBJ1-1	-	-	TRBV5-4	TGTGCCAGCAGCTGGCGGACGGGGGAGAAAGCTTTCTTT	CASSWRTGEKAFF
TRBJ2-7	-	TRBD2	TRBV5-6	TGTGCCAGCAGCTTTATTGCGGGAGGGCCCGGAGAGCAGTACTTC	CASSFIAGGPGEQYF
TRBJ2-3	-	TRBD2	TRBV5-6	TGTGCCAGCACCCGGGCACTAGCGATCGATACGCAGTATTTT	CASTRALAIDTQYF
TRBJ2-5	-	-	TRBV29-1	TGCAGCGCTTGGGTATCCCAAGAGACCCAGTACTTC	CSAWVSQETQYF
TRBJ2-7	-	-	TRBV4-3	TGCGCCAGCAGCCAAGATCCACAACATAGGCCCTACGAGCAGTACTTC	CASSQDPQHRPYEQYF
TRBJ1-2	few	-	TRBV7-8	TGTGCCAGCAGCTTATTGAATTACCGGGACGGTCATGGCTACACCTTC	CASSLLNYRDGHGYTF
TRBJ2-7	-	-	TRBV10-2	TGCGCCAGCAGTGAGTCATACAGTTCCCCCTACGAGCAGTACTTC	CASSESYSSPYEQYF
TRBJ2-3	once	TRBD2	TRBV13	TGTGCCAGCAGCCCACCCGGGGGGTCAGATACGCAGTATTTT	CASSPPGGSDTQYF
TRBJ2-7	-	-	TRBV6-6	TGTGCCAGCAGTTGGCCGGGTGACGAGCAGTACTTC	CASSWPGDEQYF
TRBJ1-2	-	-	TRBV7-3	TGTGCCAGCAGCTTAGGGCAGGACTATGGCTACACCTTC	CASSLGQDYGYTF
TRBJ1-1	-	TRBD1	TRBV6-5	TGTGCCAGCAGTTCCCACGTAGACAGGGTTTCTGAAGCTTTCTTT	CASSSHVDRVSEAFF
TRBJ2-1	-	TRBD2	TRBV7-2	TGTGCCAGCAGCACCTACGGGACTAGCGGGAGTCTCAAGTTCTTC	CASSTYGTSGSLKFF
TRBJ2-2	-	-	TRBV12-2	TGTGCAAGTCGCTTCACGGGGACAGGGGATAGAAACGCGAACACCGGGGAGCTGTTTTTT	CASRFTGTGDRNANTGELFF
TRBJ2-1	-	TRBD2	TRBV9	TGTGCCAGCAGTGGACTAGCGGGAGCTTCCTACAATGAGCAGTTCTTC	CASSGLAGASYNEQFF
TRBJ1-1	once	TRBD1	TRBV7-2	TGTGCCAGCAGCTCCACCTCTACAGGGGGCTTGGGCACTGAAGCTTTCTTT	CASSSTSTGGLGTEAFF
TRBJ1-1	medium-sized	TRBD1	TRBV5-1	TGCGCCAGCAGCTCGACAGGGGGAAACACTGAAGCTTTCTTT	CASSSTGGNTEAFF
TRBJ2-2	-	TRBD1	TRBV2	TGTGCCAGCAGACATTCAGGGGGCATGAACACCGGGGAGCTGTTTTTT	CASRHSGGMNTGELFF
TRBJ2-5	-	-	TRBV29-1	TGCAGCGTGTTGGACAGTCGATTTAATGGGGAGACCCAGTACTTC	CSVLDSRFNGETQYF
TRBJ1-2	-	TRBD1	TRBV7-9	TGTGCCAGCAGCTTAAGGGGACAGGCCATCTATGGCTACACCTTC	CASSLRGQAIYGYTF
TRBJ2-7	-	-	TRBV20-1	TGCAGTGTAGGAGTAGGCCACGAGCAGTACTTC	CSVGVGHEQYF
TRBJ1-2	-	TRBD1	TRBV19	TGTGCCAGTAGTATAGCCAACAGGGGCTATGGCTACACCTTC	CASSIANRGYGYTF
TRBJ1-5	-	TRBD1	TRBV18	TGTGCCAGCTCAACAGGGGATAGGGATCAGCCCCAGCATTTT	CASSTGDRDQPQHF
TRBJ2-7	-	TRBD1	TRBV28	TGTGCCAGCAGTTTCCATACGGGACAGGGGTACGAGCAGTACTTC	CASSFHTGQGYEQYF
TRBJ1-1	-	-	TRBV5-1	TGCGCCAGCAGCTTGGTCAGCAGGGGGAACACTGAAGCTTTCTTT	CASSLVSRGNTEAFF
TRBJ2-3	-	TRBD2	TRBV18	TGTGCCAGCTCAACAAGCTCGGGACTAGCGGCAGATACGCAGTATTTT	CASSTSSGLAADTQYF
TRBJ1-5	-	-	TRBV19	TGTGCCACCCGAGGGGGGACGGCGAGCAATCAGCCCCAGCATTTT	CATRGGTASNQPQHF
TRBJ2-4	-	-	TRBV19	TGTGCCACCACGGCGGCAGGGGGGAGGTCCAAAAACATTCAGTACTTC	CATTAAGGRSKNIQYF
TRBJ2-3	-	-	TRBV27	TGTGCCAGCCCCGGGGCAGATACGCAGTATTTT	CASPGADTQYF
TRBJ2-2	-	TRBD1	TRBV6-6	TGTGCCAGCAGTTCCACAGGGGAGCACACCGGGGAGCTGTTTTTT	CASSSTGEHTGELFF
TRBJ1-3	-	-	TRBV19	TGTGCCAGTAGTGACGTCGGCAGGTGGAACACCATATATTTT	CASSDVGRWNTIYF
TRBJ2-7	-	-	TRBV5-1	TGCGCCAGCAGCTTGCAAGGACCCTACGAGCAGTACTTC	CASSLQGPYEQYF
TRBJ2-3	once	TRBD2	TRBV4-3	TGCGCCAGCAGCCAAGATTCTAGCGGGAGGGAGGAGTATTTT	CASSQDSSGREEYF
TRBJ1-4	few	-	TRBV6-5	TGTGCCAGCAGTTACTCGAAGGTTGTATACGAAAAACTGTTTTTT	CASSYSKVVYEKLFF
TRBJ1-5	once	-	TRBV10-2	TGCGCCAGCAGTGAGTCGGGGAGAAGCCAGCCCCAGCATTTT	CASSESGRSQPQHF
TRBJ2-3	-	-	TRBV28	TGTGCCAGCATGGGAACTTCCACAGATACGCAGTATTTT	CASMGTSTDTQYF
TRBJ2-1	-	TRBD2	TRBV18	TGTGCCAGCTCACCACCGCTACTAGCGGACGCGACCTCCTACAATGAGCAGTTCTTC	CASSPPLLADATSYNEQFF
TRBJ2-1	-	-	TRBV2	TGTGCCAGCAGCACTCGAACTTCGTACAATGAGCAGTTCTTC	CASSTRTSYNEQFF
TRBJ2-7	-	-	TRBV6-1	TGTGCCAGCAGTGAAGCCGGTACAGGTAACTACGAGCAGTACTTC	CASSEAGTGNYEQYF
TRBJ1-4	-	-	TRBV18	TGTGCCAGCTCACCGACGACGGGGCTCACTAATGAAAAACTGTTTTTT	CASSPTTGLTNEKLFF
TRBJ1-2	-	TRBD1	TRBV2	TGTGCCAGCAGTGAAGGGGCAGGGGGCCATGGCTACACCTTC	CASSEGAGGHGYTF
TRBJ2-7	-	-	TRBV19	TGTGCCAGTAGTATACTAGTACAGGGCGGCGAGCAGTACTTC	CASSILVQGGEQYF
TRBJ2-5	-	-	TRBV5-4	TGTGCCAGCAGCTTGGTGGGGGAGACCCAGTACTTC	CASSLVGETQYF
TRBJ2-7	-	TRBD2	TRBV19	TGTGCCAGTAGTAGACCTAGCGGGGGGAACGAGCAGTACTTC	CASSRPSGGNEQYF
TRBJ1-2	few	-	TRBV4-2	TGTGCCAGCAGCCAAGATGGAAAAAGGGATCTACAGGGCTACACCTTC	CASSQDGKRDLQGYTF